This T cell receptor (beta chain) came from a study of technical replicates of blood from a few donors. Sequencing used immunoSEQ multiplex PCR; TCRdb keeps in-frame clones, though not all of them. The table records about 70,000 clones, approximately 94% of them present only once. Trimming removed 5 bases from V and 2 bases from J, with 12 bases in between. Germline lookup yields CDR1 SGHNT and CDR2 YYREEE (reference sequence). The CDR3 sequence is 14 residues long. The sample was T cells isolated from PBMCs. The receptor comes from a human donor in good health. V and J are TRBV5-4 and TRBJ2-3, with D perhaps matching TRBD2 (6 bases). CDR3 sequence (DNA): TGTGCCAGCAGTCCTAGCGAGAACACAGATACGCAGTATTTT. Translated: CASSPSENTDTQYF.